The next 27 T cell receptor beta chains were all read from a single sample in a study of T cells in Graves' hyperthyroidism and ophthalmopathy. Amplified regions were TCR beta CDR3 sequences from RNA transcripts. A set of HTBI primers served as the primers for a first-round RT-PCR of the TCR CDR3. Via MiXCR, TCRdb re-called the multiplex PCR reads, giving one row per CDR3 protein. Among some 460,000 distinct CDR3 sequences listed, about a sixth were seen once. The material sequenced was blood. The receptors derive from a woman younger than 30 with Graves' hyperthyroidism.

The count of this clonotype is one. The chain carries TRBV2 and TRBJ2-2, with TRBD2 matching 9 bases. From germline, CDR1 is SNHLY and CDR2 FYNNEI. After removal of 3 bases from V and 6 bases from J, the junction contained 5 bases not matched to a gene. The CDR3 has 15 amino acids. The CDR3 sequence: CASSEAGGPSGELFF. CDR3 nucleotides: TGTGCCAGCAGTGAGGCGGGAGGGCCGTCCGGGGAGCTGTTTTTT.

At least ten counts were recorded for this clonotype. The chain links TRBV20-1 to TRBJ2-6, with D unresolved. Trimming shortened V by 7 bases and J by 1 base, and 8 bases separated the two germline ends. CDR3 size: 13 residues. Germline assignment: CDR1 DFQATT and CDR2 SNEGSKA (reference sequence). The CDR3 bases are TGCAGTGTCTCAAAATCTGGGGCCAACGTCCTGACTTTC. Its translation is CSVSKSGANVLTF.

This clonotype was recorded a few times. A much more abundant neighbour one base away suggests this may be a read error. The rearrangement uses TRBV5-1 and TRBJ2-2; D is uncertain. Per the germline V gene, CDR1 is SGHRS and CDR2 is YFSETQ. The CDR3 loop spans 18 amino acids. The CDR3 DNA follows: TGCGTCAGCAGCTTAGGCCCGGACCCCCTGGCGAACACCGGGGAGCTGTTTTTT. Its translation is CVSSLGPDPLANTGELFF.

The sample holds many counts of this clonotype. V and J are TRBV27 and TRBJ2-7; TRBD1 agrees at 9 bases. V shed 3 bases and J 1 base; nucleotides not matched to a gene: 10. Germline assignment: CDR1 MNHEY and CDR2 SMNVEV (reference sequence). The CDR3 length is 17 residues. The CDR3 DNA reads TGTGCCAGCAGTTTCAGATACGGGACAGGGAAATCCTACGAGCAGTACTTC. Residues: CASSFRYGTGKSYEQYF.

This clonotype occurred a few times. A much larger clone differs from this one at a single base, so this may be a read error. The chain has TRBV2 and TRBJ2-7, with TRBD2 as a possible D gene (5 bases). TRBJ2-1 matches the DNA end more closely, so the J call is doubtful. The CDR3 has 14 residues. Per germline, CDR1 SNHLY and CDR2 FYNNEI. CDR3 sequence reads: CASRGGPGQSEQFF. The CDR3 bases are TGTGCCAGCAGAGGAGGACCCGGGCAGAGCGAGCAGTTCTTC.

This clonotype was picked up many times. The CDR3 reads CSARDWASDYNEQFF. CDR3 nucleotide sequence: TGCAGTGCTAGAGACTGGGCTAGCGACTACAATGAGCAGTTCTTC. This chain links TRBV20-1 with TRBJ2-1; D possibly corresponds to TRBD2 (6 bases). This CDR3 is 15 amino acids long. Germline values: CDR1 DFQATT, CDR2 SNEGSKA (reference sequence). Trimming stripped 0 bases from V and 3 bases from J, with 12 bases between.

This clonotype has a count of ten or more. The chain combines TRBV28 with TRBJ2-7; 8 bases are shared with TRBD1. The CDR3 is 14 residues long. V lost 3 bases, J lost 5 bases, and 6 bases stayed unmatched. Germline lookup yields CDR1 MDHEN and CDR2 SYDVKM. The CDR3 region is CASSFGQGFDEQYF. The CDR3 bases are TGTGCCAGCAGTTTCGGACAGGGATTTGACGAGCAGTACTTC.

This clonotype was picked up a small number of times. J is TRBJ1-3 and V is TRBV4-1, with unresolved D. V lost 2 bases and J lost 4, with 9 bases in between. CDR1 MGHRA and CDR2 YSYEKL come from the germline V gene. The CDR3 is 14 amino acids. The CDR3 spells CASSQRVSGNTIYF. In nucleotides, the CDR3 is TGCGCCAGCAGCCAACGGGTATCCGGAAACACCATATATTTT.

This chain connects TRBV19 to TRBJ1-3, with TRBD1 matching 7 bases. The CDR3 consists of 16 residues. The V gene's germline CDR1 is LNHDA and CDR2 SQIVND (reference sequence). The V gene end was trimmed by 7 bases and the J gene end by 3 bases; junction bases not matched to a gene: 12. The CDR3 spells CASKVSGQRYGNTIYF. In DNA form, the CDR3 reads TGTGCCAGTAAGGTCTCGGGACAGAGGTATGGAAACACCATATATTTT.

This clonotype was seen ten or more times. V is TRBV6-1 and J is TRBJ1-1; D is uncertain. V lost 7 bases, J lost 3 bases, and 9 bases lay in between. The CDR3 runs to 12 residues. Germline V gene sequence: CDR1 MNHNS, CDR2 SASEGT. CDR3 coding DNA: TGTGCCAGCACCCGGGGTGACACTGAAGCTTTCTTT. It codes for CASTRGDTEAFF.

This clonotype has at least ten counts. Here the CDR3 reads CAISESAGGTEAFF. The CDR3 coding sequence is TGTGCCATCAGTGAGTCGGCAGGGGGAACTGAAGCTTTCTTT. The J gene is TRBJ1-1, the V gene TRBV10-3, with 7 bases lining up with TRBD1. Germline trimming cut 0 bases from V and 5 bases from J; bases unmatched to any gene: 3. The CDR3 extends over 14 amino acids. CDR1 ENHRY and CDR2 SYGVKD come from the germline V gene.

This clonotype was detected ten times or more. This chain connects TRBV20-1 to TRBJ2-5; D unresolved. CDR1 is DFQATT and CDR2 is SNEGSKA in the germline V gene (reference sequence). This CDR3 contains 14 residues. Trimming took off 0 bases at V and 5 bases at J, with 13 bases between the two ends. CDR3 coding DNA: TGCAGTGCTAGAGATCAACGGTTCGCGGAGACCCAGTACTTC. It translates to CSARDQRFAETQYF.

The CDR3 is CAWDRGATYNEQFF. CDR3 DNA sequence: TGTGCCTGGGATAGGGGGGCTACCTACAATGAGCAGTTCTTC. V and J are TRBV30 and TRBJ2-1; D might be TRBD1 or TRBD2, each matching 6 bases. CDR1 is GTSNPN and CDR2 is SVGIG in the germline V gene (reference sequence). The ends were cut back, 5 bases at V and 2 bases at J, with 13 bases in the middle. The CDR3 consists of 14 residues. The whole variable domain, filled in from reference TRBV30 and TRBJ2-1, reads SQTIHQWPATLVQPVGSPLSLECTVEGTSNPNLYWYRQAAGRGLQLLFYSVGIGQISSEVPQNLSASRPQDRQFILSSKKLLLSDSGFYLCAWDRGATYNEQFFGPGTRLTVL.

V gene TRBV6-1 combines with J gene TRBJ2-7; 9 bases agree with TRBD1. Germline loops: CDR1 MNHNS, CDR2 SASEGT. The CDR3 runs to 14 residues. With 5 bases clipped from V and 6 bases from J, the junction kept 8 bases outside the gene matches. As DNA, the CDR3 is TGTGCCAGCAGTTCCCCCGGGACAGGGAGCGAGCAGTACTTC. Its translation is CASSSPGTGSEQYF.

The J gene is TRBJ1-2, the V gene TRBV6-1; D perhaps matches TRBD1 (6 bases). The germline V and J ends were trimmed by 5 bases and 4 bases, with 11 bases remaining between them. The germline gives CDR1 MNHNS, CDR2 SASEGT. The CDR3 covers 13 residues. The chain's CDR3 is CASSLQGLYGYTF. Here the CDR3 DNA reads TGTGCCAGCAGTTTACAGGGACTCTATGGCTACACCTTC.

This clonotype occurred many times. This chain joins TRBV7-9 and TRBJ2-7; maybe TRBD1 (6 bases). Germline V gives CDR1 SEHNR, CDR2 FQNEAQ (reference sequence). Trimming removed 5 bases from V and 6 bases from J, with 14 bases in between. This CDR3 is built from 13 residues. The CDR3 protein is CASSPLRGSEQYF. Here the CDR3 DNA reads TGTGCCAGCAGCCCACTCAGGGGTAGCGAGCAGTACTTC.

This clonotype has just a few counts. The V call is TRBV27, the J call TRBJ1-6; D remains ambiguous. CDR3 length: 17 amino acids. The ends were cut back, 5 bases at V and 4 bases at J, with 18 bases in the middle. Germline CDR1 and CDR2: MNHEY and SMNVEV (reference sequence). The CDR3 DNA reads TGTGCCAGCAGTCCCTACCGTTTTGCGGTTTATAATTCACCCCTCCACTTT. It encodes CASSPYRFAVYNSPLHF.

This clonotype has a count of ten or more. Here the CDR3 reads CASSPQLGAGLEGSETQYF. CDR3 bases: TGTGCCAGCAGCCCTCAACTAGGTGCGGGACTAGAGGGTTCGGAGACCCAGTACTTC. The chain uses TRBV3-1 and TRBJ2-5; TRBD2 matches at 8 bases. The trim removed 4 bases at V and 5 bases at J, leaving 21 bases unmatched. Germline CDR1 reads LGHDT; CDR2 reads YNNKEL (reference sequence). The CDR3 sequence is 19 residues long.

In regard to this clonotype: This may be a read error: a much more frequent sequence differs by one nucleotide. The V and J genes are TRBV18 and TRBJ2-7; TRBD1 matches 8 bases. Germline V gene lookup returns CDR1 KGHSH and CDR2 LQKENI. The CDR3 runs to 14 residues. The junction had 7 bases not matched to a gene; V was cut back by 3 bases and J by 6 bases. CDR3: CASSPGTGSGEQYF. CDR3 sequence (DNA): TGTGCCAGCTCACCCGGGACAGGTTCTGGCGAGCAGTACTTC. The whole variable domain, filled in from reference TRBV18 and TRBJ2-7, reads NAGVMQNPRHLVRRRGQEARLRCSPMKGHSHVYWYRQLPEEGLKFMVYLQKENIIDESGMPKERFSAEFPKEGPSILRIQQVVRGDSAAYFCASSPGTGSGEQYFGPGTRLTVT.

This clonotype came up a few times. A much larger clone is a single base away; this may be a read error. This rearrangement joins TRBV11-2 to TRBJ2-2; 7 bases are a match to TRBD1. Germline CDR1 reads SGHAT; CDR2 reads FQNNGV. The length of the CDR3 is 18 residues. The CDR3 DNA follows: TGTGCCGGCAGCCTGGCCGCCTCACAGGGGACGGTGAGCGGGGAGCTGTTTTTT. Protein product: CAGSLAASQGTVSGELFF. The full variable domain, rest sourced from reference TRBV11-2 and TRBJ2-2, is EAGVAQSPRYKIIEKRQSVAFWCNPISGHATLYWYQQILGQGPKLLIQFQNNGVVDDSQLPKDRFSAERLKGVDSTLKIQPAKLEDSAVYLCAGSLAASQGTVSGELFFGEGSRLTVL.

The genes are TRBV19 and TRBJ1-5, with 7 positions matching TRBD1. The V gene end was trimmed by 7 bases and the J gene end by 2 bases; junction bases not matched to a gene: 8. CDR3 length: 15 residues. Germline V gives CDR1 LNHDA, CDR2 SQIVND (reference sequence). This CDR3 reads CASNPDREGNQPQHF. The CDR3 DNA sequence: TGTGCCAGTAACCCCGACAGGGAGGGCAATCAGCCCCAGCATTTT.

This clonotype was found many times. The chain is built from TRBV12-3 or TRBV12-4 and TRBJ2-5; D call uncertain. There are 13 residues in the CDR3. V lost 3 bases and J 7 bases, leaving 12 bases between the germline ends. The CDR3: CASSFGDSVTQYF. The CDR3 DNA reads TGTGCCAGCAGTTTCGGAGATTCCGTGACCCAGTACTTC.

The table lists this clonotype with many counts. The V call is TRBV29-1, the J call TRBJ2-7, with D perhaps given as TRBD1 or TRBD2 (6 bases each). V dropped 4 bases and J dropped 5 bases, with 27 bases sitting between them. The CDR3 loop spans 17 amino acids. Germline CDR1 is SQVTM and CDR2 is ANQGSEA. The CDR3 spells CSVGGAGGGAAGNEQYF. The CDR3 DNA is TGCAGCGTTGGGGGGGCCGGGGGCGGGGCTGCTGGGAACGAGCAGTACTTC.

The chain joins TRBV5-4 to TRBJ2-1, with D possibly TRBD2 on 6 matching bases. CDR1 is SGHNT and CDR2 is YYREEE in the germline V gene (reference sequence). V was trimmed by 0 bases and J by 2 bases, leaving 9 bases between them. The CDR3 spans 15 residues. CDR3 DNA: TGTGCCAGCAGCTTGGGTAGCGGACCCTACAATGAGCAGTTCTTC. Its translation: CASSLGSGPYNEQFF.

The table lists this clonotype with many counts. The genes are TRBV30 and TRBJ2-2; D may be TRBD2 (5 bases). Trimming took 0 bases from V and 7 from J, leaving 9 bases between them. The CDR3 is 13 residues long. The germline CDR1 and CDR2 sequences are GTSNPN and SVGIG (reference sequence). This CDR3 reads CAWSVSAGGELFF. The CDR3 nucleotides are TGTGCCTGGAGTGTTAGCGCTGGCGGGGAGCTGTTTTTT.

The chain links TRBV12-3 or TRBV12-4 to TRBJ2-7, with TRBD2 matching over 10 bases. This CDR3 is built from 15 residues. Trimming cost V 3 bases and J 4 bases; bases outside gene matches: 6. CDR3 region: CASSFGAAGGYEQYF. The CDR3 nucleotides are TGTGCCAGCAGTTTTGGGGCAGCGGGAGGGTACGAGCAGTACTTC.

In its sample, this clonotype was seen many times. J is TRBJ1-1 and V is TRBV12-3 or TRBV12-4; 9 nucleotides line up with TRBD1. This CDR3 has 14 amino acids. V was pared by 6 bases and J by 6 bases, with 8 bases of the junction left unmatched. Here the CDR3 DNA reads TGTGCCAGCAGCCGGGACAGGGCGCCGCCTGAAGCTTTCTTT. Protein product: CASSRDRAPPEAFF.